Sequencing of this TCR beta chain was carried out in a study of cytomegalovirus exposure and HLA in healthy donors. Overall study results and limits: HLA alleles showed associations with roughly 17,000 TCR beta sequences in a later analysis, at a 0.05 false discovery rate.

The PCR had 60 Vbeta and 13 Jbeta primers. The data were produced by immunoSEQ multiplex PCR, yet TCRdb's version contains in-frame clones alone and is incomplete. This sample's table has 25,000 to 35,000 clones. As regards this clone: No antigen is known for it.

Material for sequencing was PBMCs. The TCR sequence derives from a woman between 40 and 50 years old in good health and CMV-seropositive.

Here the CDR3 DNA reads TGTGCCAGCAGCCAAGGGACAGGGAACAACATTCAGTACTTC. Translating gives CASSQGTGNNIQYF. The rearrangement uses TRBV4-2 and TRBJ2-4; 8 bases are shared with TRBD1. V lost 1 base to trimming and J lost 7 bases; unmatched junction nucleotides: 3. The V gene's germline CDR1 is LGHNA and CDR2 YNFKEQ. The CDR3 is 14 residues long.